A selection of T cell receptor beta chains follows, all from one sample in a study of metastatic and nonmetastatic thyroid tumors. TCRdb reprocessed the PCR reads via MiXCR. Here the sample spans roughly 12,000 clones, roughly 21% being singletons. Sequenced sample: adjacent normal tissue. The receptors stem from a female donor with papillary thyroid cancer or a benign thyroid nodule (not recorded which). Some clones in this sample may be carry-over from other donors' samples. Each CDR3 is given with its conserved first and last residue. The D gene is left open where the match is weak. Clone size, where shown, is once, few, many, or a class for clones that have expanded.

medium-sized	TRBJ2-1	TRBV20-1	-	CSAAQNGGQYNEQFF	TGCAGTGCGGCACAAAACGGAGGACAGTACAATGAGCAGTTCTTC
medium-sized	TRBJ1-1	TRBV20-1	-	CSARDGAGDTEAFF	TGCAGTGCTAGAGATGGGGCAGGGGACACTGAAGCTTTCTTT
many	TRBJ2-3	TRBV20-1	-	CSARKFRGPDTQYF	TGCAGTGCTAGAAAGTTCCGGGGGCCAGATACGCAGTATTTT
medium-sized	TRBJ2-5	TRBV24-1	TRBD2	CATSDLQGLGETQYF	TGTGCCACCAGTGATTTGCAAGGACTAGGAGAGACCCAGTACTTC
medium-sized	TRBJ2-2	TRBV6-2/TRBV6-3	-	CASSSGEMNTGELFF	TGTGCCAGCAGTTCGGGGGAGATGAACACCGGGGAGCTGTTTTTT
many	TRBJ2-2	TRBV4-2	-	CASSHPSGSPNTGELFF	TGTGCCAGCAGCCACCCTTCGGGGAGCCCCAACACCGGGGAGCTGTTTTTT
few	TRBJ1-5	TRBV19	TRBD1	CASSVGQSYQPQHF	TGTGCCAGTAGTGTGGGACAGAGCTATCAGCCCCAGCATTTT
-	TRBJ1-5	TRBV20-1	-	CTASLGDNPQHF	TGCACTGCTAGTCTGGGGGATAATCCCCAGCATTTT
many	TRBJ2-5	TRBV29-1	-	CSVEIDKPYQETQYF	TGCAGCGTTGAGATAGACAAACCGTACCAAGAGACCCAGTACTTC
medium-sized	TRBJ1-5	TRBV12-3/TRBV12-4	-	CASSRGGGRPQHF	TGTGCCAGCAGTCGCGGGGGAGGGCGGCCCCAGCATTTT
few	TRBJ2-5	TRBV6-9	-	CASSSGAYTQYF	TGTGCCAGCAGTTCGGGTGCGTATACCCAGTACTTC
-	TRBJ2-1	TRBV6-1	TRBD2	CASRVTSGSGHEQFF	TGTGCCAGCAGGGTAACTAGCGGGAGTGGCCATGAGCAGTTCTTC
medium-sized	TRBJ2-2	TRBV2	-	CASSDGVGREANTGELFF	TGTGCCAGCAGTGACGGAGTGGGTAGGGAGGCAAACACCGGGGAGCTGTTTTTT
few	TRBJ2-1	TRBV27	-	CASILMGLSRNNEQFF	TGTGCCAGCATTTTAATGGGGTTATCCAGAAACAATGAGCAGTTCTTT
medium-sized	TRBJ2-1	TRBV7-9	-	CASSPQPSSYNEQFF	TGTGCCAGCAGCCCACAGCCGAGCTCCTACAATGAGCAGTTCTTC
many	TRBJ2-1	TRBV10-2	-	CASRSGGSNEQFF	TGCGCCAGCAGGTCCGGAGGGTCCAATGAGCAGTTCTTC
medium-sized	TRBJ2-1	TRBV27	TRBD2	CASSPVASGSIKQFF	TGTGCCAGCAGTCCTGTCGCTAGCGGGAGTATTAAGCAGTTCTTC
-	TRBJ2-5	TRBV6-2/TRBV6-3	TRBD1	CANSNGTGAGTHYF	TGTGCCAACAGCAACGGTACAGGGGCAGGGACCCATTACTTC
-	TRBJ2-2	TRBV12-3/TRBV12-4	-	CASSLRGWDTGELFF	TGTGCCAGCAGTTTACGGGGTTGGGACACCGGGGAGCTGTTTTTT
-	TRBJ2-3	TRBV20-1	-	CSARDRPGAVDPTDTQYF	TGCAGTGCTAGAGATAGGCCGGGTGCGGTGGACCCCACAGATACGCAGTATTTT
many	TRBJ1-4	TRBV2	TRBD1	CASRPGQKEINEKLFF	TGTGCCAGCAGACCGGGACAGAAGGAAATTAATGAAAAACTGTTTTTT
-	TRBJ2-3	TRBV4-3	-	CASSQDRDSSGVQYF	TGCGCCAGCAGCCAAGATCGGGATAGTTCGGGTGTGCAGTATTTT
medium-sized	TRBJ2-2	TRBV6-5	-	CASSYNRVVGELFF	TGTGCCAGCAGTTACAACAGGGTGGTCGGGGAGCTGTTTTTT
many	TRBJ2-3	TRBV7-9	-	CASSLSYRPLGTDTQYF	TGTGCCAGCAGCTTAAGTTATCGGCCCCTTGGCACAGATACGCAGTATTTT
many	TRBJ2-3	TRBV16	-	CASSPTYLGTDTQYF	TGTGCCAGCAGCCCGACCTATCTGGGCACAGATACGCAGTATTTT
-	TRBJ2-2	TRBV29-1	-	CSVVPMGAVELFF	TGCAGCGTTGTGCCCATGGGGGCCGTGGAGCTGTTTTTT
few	TRBJ1-2	TRBV6-1	-	CASRPGTLYGYTF	TGTGCCAGCAGACCCGGGACCTTGTATGGCTACACCTTC
many	TRBJ2-5	TRBV24-1	-	CATSGADQETQYF	TGTGCCACCAGTGGGGCGGATCAAGAGACCCAGTACTTC
medium-sized	TRBJ2-5	TRBV20-1	TRBD2	CSARESAGGGETQYF	TGCAGTGCTAGAGAGTCAGCGGGGGGCGGGGAGACCCAGTACTTC
few	TRBJ1-2	TRBV12-3/TRBV12-4	TRBD1	CASSPGQLLYGYTF	TGTGCCAGCAGTCCGGGACAGCTACTCTATGGCTACACCTTC
medium-sized	TRBJ2-1	TRBV11-2	-	CASSLDRVAEQFF	TGTGCCAGCAGCTTAGATCGAGTGGCTGAGCAGTTCTTC
many	TRBJ2-3	TRBV10-3	TRBD1	CAISGGQGKPDTQYF	TGTGCCATCAGTGGGGGACAGGGCAAGCCAGATACGCAGTATTTT
-	TRBJ2-6	TRBV6-1	-	CASSDGISVANVLTF	TGTGCCAGCAGTGACGGCATCTCTGTGGCCAACGTCCTGACTTTC
large	TRBJ2-7	TRBV2	-	CASSAGARSYEQYF	TGTGCCAGCAGTGCAGGGGCCCGTTCCTACGAGCAGTACTTC
many	TRBJ1-4	TRBV14	-	CASSQDWATRGDEKLFF	TGTGCCAGCAGCCAAGATTGGGCCACTAGGGGGGATGAAAAACTGTTTTTT
-	TRBJ1-5	TRBV20-1	-	CSAVRDGVRGPQHF	TGCAGTGCTGTCAGGGACGGTGTAAGAGGTCCCCAGCATTTT
many	TRBJ2-3	TRBV12-3/TRBV12-4	-	CASSLGDYRTDTQYF	TGTGCCAGCAGTTTAGGAGACTATCGTACAGATACGCAGTATTTT
many	TRBJ2-5	TRBV7-2	-	CASSRFLRGKETQYF	TGTGCCAGCAGCCGATTTTTGCGGGGTAAAGAGACCCAGTACTTC
medium-sized	TRBJ1-1	TRBV5-1	-	CASSLADTANTEAFF	TGCGCCAGCAGCTTGGCCGACACAGCGAACACTGAAGCTTTCTTT
many	TRBJ2-2	TRBV11-3	-	CASSLAGANTGELFF	TGTGCCAGCAGCTTAGCAGGGGCGAACACCGGGGAGCTGTTTTTT
-	TRBJ2-2	TRBV11-2	-	CASTVAGSTGELFF	TGTGCCAGCACCGTCGCTGGGAGCACCGGGGAGCTGTTTTTT
-	TRBJ2-5	TRBV20-1	-	CSARDSCRGQETQYF	TGCAGTGCTAGAGATTCCTGTAGGGGCCAAGAGACCCAGTACTTC
many	TRBJ2-5	TRBV7-9	-	CASSSRGTQETQYF	TGTGCCAGCAGTTCACGCGGGACGCAAGAGACCCAGTACTTC
medium-sized	TRBJ2-3	TRBV6-2/TRBV6-3	TRBD2	CASSQLAGGYRTDTQYF	TGTGCCAGCAGCCAACTAGCGGGGGGCTATCGCACAGATACGCAGTATTTT
once	TRBJ2-3	TRBV5-1	TRBD2	CASSLGLAGAQEDTQYF	TGCGCCAGCAGCTTGGGGCTAGCGGGGGCCCAGGAGGATACACAGTATTTT
few	TRBJ1-2	TRBV2	-	CASRGRGYGYTF	TGTGCCAGCAGGGGGAGGGGATACGGCTACACCTTC
medium-sized	TRBJ1-5	TRBV20-1	-	CSARKGNGNQPQHF	TGCAGTGCTAGGAAGGGGAATGGGAATCAGCCCCAGCATTTT
-	TRBJ2-3	TRBV9	-	CASSAAAVGPDTQYF	TGTGCCAGCAGCGCAGCAGCGGTAGGGCCAGATACGCAGTATTTT
many	TRBJ1-1	TRBV14	-	CATNRLMNTEAFF	TGTGCCACCAACCGCCTGATGAACACTGAAGCTTTCTTT
many	TRBJ2-2	TRBV15	TRBD2	CATSRDVLLAGSTGELFF	TGTGCCACCAGCAGAGATGTGTTGCTAGCGGGTAGCACCGGGGAGCTGTTTTTT
-	TRBJ2-3	TRBV6-1	-	CASSEFEADTQYF	TGTGCCAGCAGTGAATTCGAAGCAGATACTCAGTATTTT
medium-sized	TRBJ1-2	TRBV6-1	-	CASRRKPLPPYGYTF	TGTGCCAGCAGACGTAAGCCCCTCCCCCCCTATGGCTACACCTTC